A selection of T cell receptor beta chains follows, all from one sample in a study of Graves' ophthalmopathy and Graves' hyperthyroidism. MiXCR, run by TCRdb on the multiplex PCR reads, gives a single entry per CDR3 protein. The sample gives approximately 160,000 distinct CDR3 sequences, 30% to 45% of which show up once; approximately 6.3% is in the top ten. Material for sequencing was peripheral blood. The receptors come from a woman in her thirties or forties with Graves' ophthalmopathy. CDR3s leave out the opening cysteine and the closing phenylalanine or tryptophan.

v_gene: TRBV27
CDR3aa: ASSLETVNSPLH

v_gene: TRBV6-5
CDR3aa: ASSYSRTMSEAF

v_gene: TRBV19
CDR3aa: ASSIAGYTEAF

v_gene: TRBV5-1
CDR3aa: ASSVLQGGGSQETQY

v_gene: TRBV25-1
CDR3aa: ASSDTGYYEQY

v_gene: TRBV6-5
CDR3aa: ASKLILGSNQPQH

v_gene: TRBV3-1
CDR3aa: ASSHSTGGTEAF

v_gene: TRBV7-8
CDR3aa: ASSLSHTLQRGYT

v_gene: TRBV4-1
CDR3aa: ASSQRGTSGNSYEQY

v_gene: TRBV12-3/TRBV12-4
CDR3aa: ASIPGQGGNTEAF

v_gene: TRBV11-2
CDR3aa: ASSPRQAHEPGKPQH

v_gene: TRBV20-1
CDR3aa: SARGGTGRGNTIY

v_gene: TRBV12-3/TRBV12-4
CDR3aa: ASSPMDGNQPQH

v_gene: TRBV6-2/TRBV6-3
CDR3aa: ASRGGLTYGYT

v_gene: TRBV28
CDR3aa: ASSLLTGRQPQH

v_gene: TRBV5-1
CDR3aa: ASSFSAKNIQY

v_gene: TRBV12-3/TRBV12-4
CDR3aa: ASTQGTFADGFNQPQH

v_gene: TRBV5-5
CDR3aa: ASSLEGTANSPLH

v_gene: TRBV7-2
CDR3aa: ASNVGGAEYEQY

v_gene: TRBV6-1
CDR3aa: ASSRRDRGTEAF

v_gene: TRBV28
CDR3aa: ASRGEAF

v_gene: TRBV27
CDR3aa: ASSLIAGLNTEAF

v_gene: TRBV18
CDR3aa: ASSPGLAGSNEQY

v_gene: TRBV12-3/TRBV12-4
CDR3aa: ASSLGTDSYNSPLH

v_gene: TRBV6-6
CDR3aa: ASSYIGRGRNTEAF

v_gene: TRBV19
CDR3aa: ASRTGDGKNIQY

v_gene: TRBV28
CDR3aa: ASTLATVSTDTQY

v_gene: TRBV7-2
CDR3aa: ASYGGAGGTHEQY